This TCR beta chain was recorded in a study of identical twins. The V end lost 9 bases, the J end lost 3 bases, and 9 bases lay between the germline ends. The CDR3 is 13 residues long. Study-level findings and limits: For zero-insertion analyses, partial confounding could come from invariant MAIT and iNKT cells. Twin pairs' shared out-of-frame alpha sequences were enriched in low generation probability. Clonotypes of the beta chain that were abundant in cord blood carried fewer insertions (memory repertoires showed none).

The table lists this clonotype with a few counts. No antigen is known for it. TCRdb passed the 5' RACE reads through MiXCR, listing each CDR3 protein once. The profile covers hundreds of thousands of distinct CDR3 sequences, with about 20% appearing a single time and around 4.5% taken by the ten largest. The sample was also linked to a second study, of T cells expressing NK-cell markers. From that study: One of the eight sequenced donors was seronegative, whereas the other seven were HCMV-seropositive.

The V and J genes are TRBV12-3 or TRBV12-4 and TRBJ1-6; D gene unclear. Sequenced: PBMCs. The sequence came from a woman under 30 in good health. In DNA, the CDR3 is TGTGCCAGTATGTCCGGCTATAATTCACCCCTCCACTTT. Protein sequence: CASMSGYNSPLHF.